Listed below are T cell receptor beta chains from one sample, sequenced in a study of blood T cells in healthy people across ages. MiXCR, run by TCRdb on the 5' RACE reads, gives a single entry per CDR3 protein. The data show 800,000 to 950,000 distinct CDR3 sequences, with 25% to 30% seen just once and roughly a tenth held by the top ten. These data were also filed under a second study, of T cells of mothers and their children.

Sequenced: blood. These receptor sequences come from a woman aged 35 to 49 in good health. Both conserved end residues are part of each CDR3. The order of the fields is J gene, V gene, D gene, CDR3 length, clone size, CDR3 DNA, CDR3 protein. D genes are given only for firm matches. Some rows have no size entry. The others give once, few or many, or a class for an expanded clone.

>TRBJ2-1|TRBV6-2/TRBV6-3|NA|14|NA
TGTGCCAGCAGAAAGACAAACGCTGTCAATGAGCAGTTCTTC
CASRKTNAVNEQFF
>TRBJ2-1|TRBV29-1|NA|13|many
TGCAGCGTGTCCCCACAGGGCTACAATGAGCAGTTCTTC
CSVSPQGYNEQFF
>TRBJ1-2|TRBV7-2|NA|14|many
TGTGCCAGCAGCTTTTTAGAGGGTCTGTATGGCTACACCTTC
CASSFLEGLYGYTF
>TRBJ2-3|TRBV29-1|NA|11|few
TGCAGCGTCCAAGACACAGATACGCAGTATTTT
CSVQDTDTQYF
>TRBJ2-1|TRBV9|NA|16|NA
TGTGCCAGCAGCCCGCTCTCCAGCGGATCCTACAATGAGCAGTTCTTC
CASSPLSSGSYNEQFF
>TRBJ2-7|TRBV7-2|NA|13|few
TGTGCCAGCAGCTTAGGGGTTTTCTACGAGCAGTACTTC
CASSLGVFYEQYF
>TRBJ2-5|TRBV7-9|NA|14|few
TGTGCCAGCAGCTTATCTAGCGTCCAAGAGACCCAGTACTTC
CASSLSSVQETQYF
>TRBJ2-7|TRBV7-9|TRBD1|16|NA
TGTGCCAGCAGCTCACCGCGGGACAGGGGGACCTCCGAGCAGTACTTC
CASSSPRDRGTSEQYF
>TRBJ1-2|TRBV28|TRBD1|17|many
TGTGCCAGCAGTTTACCGCCGGGAGGACAGGGGTCCTATGGCTACACCTTC
CASSLPPGGQGSYGYTF
>TRBJ1-6|TRBV18|NA|14|NA
TGTGCCAGCTCACCGGCGCAGGCTAATTCACCCCTCCACTTT
CASSPAQANSPLHF
>TRBJ2-5|TRBV5-6|NA|14|NA
TGTGCCAGCAGCAGCCGGGACGGCTACAATGAGCAGTACTTC
CASSSRDGYNEQYF
>TRBJ2-3|TRBV4-2|NA|16|few
TGTGCCAGCAGCCAAGAAGATCGCGGCACAACAGATACGCAGTATTTT
CASSQEDRGTTDTQYF
>TRBJ1-6|TRBV4-3|NA|16|NA
TGCGCCAGCAGCCAAGATCCCCAGGGAGACAATTCACCCCCCCACTTT
CASSQDPQGDNSPPHF
>TRBJ1-2|TRBV25-1|NA|14|NA
TGTGCCACCTTCAACGCGGGCAGCAACTATGGCTACACCTTC
CATFNAGSNYGYTF
>TRBJ1-2|TRBV15|NA|14|NA
TGTGCCACCAGCACCGGAGGGGGGGCCTATGGCTACACCTTC
CATSTGGGAYGYTF
>TRBJ1-4|TRBV5-1|NA|13|few
TGCGCCAGCAGCTTGGCGGGACTAGGTACGCTGTTTTTT
CASSLAGLGTLFF
>TRBJ1-2|TRBV4-1|NA|14|few
TGCGCCAGCAGCCAAGGGGCGTTTAACTTTGGCTACACCTTC
CASSQGAFNFGYTF
>TRBJ2-5|TRBV7-8|NA|15|NA
TGTGCCAGCAGCGAACAGGGGGGGATCCAAGAGACCCGGTACTTC
CASSEQGGIQETRYF
>TRBJ2-1|TRBV7-2|TRBD2|14|many
TGTGCCAGCAACCCCGGGGGGGCTTACAATGAGCAGTTCTTC
CASNPGGAYNEQFF
>TRBJ2-2|TRBV7-2|NA|15|NA
TGTGCCAGCAGCTTAGAGTCCACGAACACCGGGGAGCTGTTTTTT
CASSLESTNTGELFF
>TRBJ2-7|TRBV28|TRBD2|15|NA
TGTGCCAGCAGTTCCCCGACTAGCGGGAGCTCCGAGCAGTACTTC
CASSSPTSGSSEQYF
>TRBJ1-6|TRBV9|NA|16|NA
TGTGCCAGCACCCGGGACCCCCACCCCTCAAATTCACCCCTCCACTTT
CASTRDPHPSNSPLHF
>TRBJ2-3|TRBV30|TRBD1|15|NA
TGTGCCTGGAGTTTCATACAGGGGGGTACAGATACGCAGTATTTT
CAWSFIQGGTDTQYF
>TRBJ2-2|TRBV20-1|NA|16|once
TGCAGTGCTAGAGATATCGGCAGGGTCAACACCGGGGAGCTGTTTTTT
CSARDIGRVNTGELFF
>TRBJ2-4|TRBV4-1|NA|16|few
TGCGCCAGCAGCTCGACGCGGATTCTAGCCAAAAACATTCAGTACTTC
CASSSTRILAKNIQYF
>TRBJ2-7|TRBV7-9|NA|14|NA
TGTGCCAGCAGCCATTCGGTACAAGACTACGAGCAGTACTTC
CASSHSVQDYEQYF
>TRBJ2-1|TRBV9|NA|15|NA
TGTGCCAGCAGCGTCGGGACTGGGGCCTACAATGAGCAGTTCTTC
CASSVGTGAYNEQFF
>TRBJ1-2|TRBV29-1|TRBD1|13|few
TGCAGCGTTGGTTCGGACAGGGAGTATGGCTACACCTTC
CSVGSDREYGYTF
>TRBJ1-1|TRBV20-1|NA|13|NA
TGCAGTGCCATCGGACAGATGAACACTGAAGCTTTCTTT
CSAIGQMNTEAFF
>TRBJ2-3|TRBV20-1|TRBD1|14|NA
TGCAGTGCAGTAGACAGGGGGAGCACAGATACGCAGTATTTT
CSAVDRGSTDTQYF
>TRBJ2-1|TRBV4-1|NA|15|many
TGCGCCAGCAGCCGGACCCAATCCTCCTACAATGAGCAGTTCTTC
CASSRTQSSYNEQFF
>TRBJ1-1|TRBV6-1|NA|16|NA
TGTGCCAGCAGACTCATTCCTACAGGTATGAACACTGAAGCTTTCTTT
CASRLIPTGMNTEAFF
>TRBJ1-6|TRBV5-1|TRBD1|16|NA
TGCGCCAGCAGCGCCGACACAGGGGTTGATAATTCACCCCTCCACTTT
CASSADTGVDNSPLHF
>TRBJ2-1|TRBV9|TRBD2|16|NA
TGTGCCAGCAGCGTAGGTGGTAGCGGGGGGGCCAGTGAGCAGTTCTTC
CASSVGGSGGASEQFF
>TRBJ1-5|TRBV9|NA|13|few
TGTGCCAGCAGCGTAGCGGGGGGGCAGCCCCAGCATTTT
CASSVAGGQPQHF
>TRBJ2-5|TRBV7-2|TRBD2|12|many
TGTGCCAGCAGGCGGGGGGGAGAGACCCAGTACTTC
CASRRGGETQYF
>TRBJ2-7|TRBV15|NA|12|many
TGTGCCACCAGCAGAAGTAAGGCCGAGCAGTACTTC
CATSRSKAEQYF
>TRBJ2-7|TRBV7-2|NA|19|NA
TGTGCCAGCAGCTTAGCCCCACAAGCAGGGGTCGGGAGCTCCTACGAGCAGTACTTC
CASSLAPQAGVGSSYEQYF
>TRBJ1-1|TRBV5-1|NA|14|few
TGCGCCAGCAGCACAGGGAATCTATACACTGAAGCTTTCTTT
CASSTGNLYTEAFF
>TRBJ2-3|TRBV7-2|TRBD2|17|NA
TGTGCCAGCAGCTTAGGTTCACTAGCGGGGGGGTTTGATACGCAGTATTTT
CASSLGSLAGGFDTQYF
>TRBJ2-3|TRBV5-5|NA|16|few
TGTGCCAGCAGCAAAGGACGGTCAGGAGGGACAGATACGCAGTATTTT
CASSKGRSGGTDTQYF
>TRBJ1-4|TRBV5-5|NA|16|NA
TGTGCCAGCAGCTTGGACATGGGGACCGGGAATGAAAAACTGTTTTTT
CASSLDMGTGNEKLFF
>TRBJ2-1|TRBV9|NA|14|NA
TGTGCCAGCAGCGATACCCAAATACAGGGAGAGCAGTTCTTC
CASSDTQIQGEQFF
>TRBJ1-1|TRBV7-3|NA|12|NA
TGTGCCAGCAGCTTAGAACCACCGAAAGCTTTCTTT
CASSLEPPKAFF
>TRBJ2-7|TRBV2|TRBD2|15|once
TGTGCCAGCGGACTAGCGGGGGGTGGGTCCTACGAGCAGTACTTC
CASGLAGGGSYEQYF
>TRBJ1-5|TRBV12-3/TRBV12-4|NA|15|NA
TGTGCCAGCCGGAACCGGGACGGTAACAATCAGCCCCAGCATTTT
CASRNRDGNNQPQHF
>TRBJ2-5|TRBV7-6|TRBD2|15|NA
TGTGCCAGCAGCTTAATAGCGGGGGGATCGTCGGGGCAGTACTTC
CASSLIAGGSSGQYF
>TRBJ1-1|TRBV12-3/TRBV12-4|NA|11|NA
TGTGCCAGCAGCGACAGGCAGGGGGCTTTCTTT
CASSDRQGAFF
>TRBJ2-1|TRBV6-1|TRBD1|17|few
TGTGCCAGCAGGCGACTCACCGGGACAGGGGGCCGCTATGAGCAGTTCTTC
CASRRLTGTGGRYEQFF
>TRBJ2-7|TRBV12-3/TRBV12-4|TRBD2|14|few
TGTGCCGGCACTCGGGGGGAGGGCAGCTACGAGCAGTACTTC
CAGTRGEGSYEQYF
>TRBJ1-5|TRBV5-8|TRBD1|14|NA
TGTGCCAGCAGCCTGACCAGGGGGGGTCAGCCCCAGCATTTT
CASSLTRGGQPQHF
>TRBJ2-5|TRBV5-1|TRBD2|18|few
TGCGCCAGCAGCTCCGGACTAGCGGGGGGGCCTTTACAAGAGACCCAGTACTTC
CASSSGLAGGPLQETQYF
>TRBJ2-3|TRBV6-5|NA|13|many
TGTGCCAGCAGCCTTCGGCCGACAGATACGCAGTATTTT
CASSLRPTDTQYF
>TRBJ1-1|TRBV20-1|NA|14|NA
TGCGGAGGGGGAAAGGGGTCATCGAACACTGAAGCTTTCTTT
CGGGKGSSNTEAFF
>TRBJ2-5|TRBV24-1|TRBD1|15|few
TGTGCCACCAGTGTCGGGACAGGGGGCCGAGAGACCCAGTACTTC
CATSVGTGGRETQYF
>TRBJ2-2|TRBV9|NA|14|NA
TGTGCCAGCAGCGTAGTCGCCATCACCGGGGAGCTGTTTTTT
CASSVVAITGELFF
>TRBJ2-7|TRBV28|NA|14|NA
TGTGCCAGCAGTTCTGGGTACAGGAGCTACGAGCAGTACTTC
CASSSGYRSYEQYF
>TRBJ2-4|TRBV6-4|NA|14|few
TGTGCCAGCAGTGAAAGCGAGGGATTCAATGAGCAGTACTTC
CASSESEGFNEQYF
>TRBJ2-1|TRBV10-2|TRBD1|13|NA
TGCGCCAGCAGTGAGGACAGGGGAAAGGAGCAGTTCTTC
CASSEDRGKEQFF